This is a list of T cell receptor beta chains from one sample in a study of long-term antiretroviral therapy in people with HIV. TCRdb keeps only in-frame clones here, not all; method: immunoSEQ multiplex PCR. In the table there are about 34,000 clones, approximately 84% of which are singletons. Specimen: unsorted PBMCs, collected just over 2.7 years before starting antiretroviral therapy. The receptors were sampled from a young woman with HIV. CDR3s include the opening cysteine and the closing phenylalanine or tryptophan. D genes are given only for firm matches. Some rows have no size entry. The others give once, few or many, or a class for an expanded clone.

D gene,V gene,clone size,J gene,CDR3 protein,CDR3 DNA
-,TRBV6-1,-,TRBJ2-1,CASRGNPGVGEQFF,TGTGCCAGCAGGGGCAACCCAGGGGTTGGGGAGCAGTTCTTC
TRBD1,TRBV23-1,-,TRBJ1-1,CASSHLTGTANTEAFF,TGCGCCAGCAGCCACCTTACCGGGACAGCGAACACTGAAGCTTTCTTT
-,TRBV9,once,TRBJ1-1,CASSVAGGDGGDTEAFF,TGTGCCAGCAGCGTAGCGGGGGGCGATGGTGGTGACACTGAAGCTTTCTTT
-,TRBV4-1,-,TRBJ1-5,CASSLRGPDRLNQPQHF,TGCGCCAGCAGCCTGCGTGGGCCTGACAGACTCAATCAGCCCCAGCATTTT
-,TRBV18,-,TRBJ2-7,CASSPRQGGGEQYF,TGTGCCAGCTCACCCCGACAGGGAGGTGGCGAGCAGTACTTC
-,TRBV6-5,once,TRBJ1-6,CASGSGRNSPLHF,TGTGCCAGCGGTTCCGGGAGAAATTCACCCCTCCACTTT
TRBD1,TRBV5-6,-,TRBJ2-3,CASSLYRGVADTQYF,TGTGCCAGCAGCTTGTACAGGGGAGTTGCAGATACGCAGTATTTT
-,TRBV7-3,once,TRBJ2-1,CASSLSPAGNNEQFF,TGTGCCAGCAGCTTAAGTCCCGCCGGTAACAATGAGCAGTTCTTC
TRBD2,TRBV9,-,TRBJ2-3,CASSPWDYGTDTQYF,TGTGCCAGCAGCCCCTGGGACTACGGCACAGATACGCAGTATTTT
-,TRBV6-5,-,TRBJ1-1,CASSYLGEAFF,TGTGCCAGCAGTTATCTAGGTGAAGCTTTCTTT
TRBD2,TRBV9,few,TRBJ2-3,CASSVMGGRTDTQYF,TGTGCCAGCAGCGTAATGGGGGGGAGGACAGATACGCAGTATTTT
-,TRBV9,-,TRBJ1-3,CASSGPGISGNTIYF,TGTGCCAGCAGCGGACCCGGGATCTCTGGAAACACCATATATTTT
-,TRBV7-2,-,TRBJ2-3,CASSSTYDPAPWMQYF,TGTGCCAGCAGCTCCACCTACGACCCTGCCCCCTGGATGCAGTATTTT
-,TRBV6-5,-,TRBJ2-2,CASTGNTGELFF,TGTGCCAGCACGGGGAACACCGGGGAGCTGTTTTTT
-,TRBV30,-,TRBJ1-3,CACPHWSGNTIYF,TGTGCCTGCCCCCACTGGAGCGGAAACACCATATATTTT
-,TRBV4-2,-,TRBJ1-1,CASSQDRNRLEAFF,TGTGCCAGCAGCCAAGATAGGAACAGGCTTGAAGCTTTCTTT
-,TRBV5-1,-,TRBJ1-2,CASSLDPVRINYGYTF,TGCGCCAGCAGCTTGGATCCAGTGAGGATAAACTATGGCTACACCTTC
-,TRBV27,-,TRBJ1-1,CASCGASYTEAFF,TGTGCCAGCTGTGGGGCGAGTTACACTGAAGCTTTCTTT
TRBD2,TRBV5-1,-,TRBJ2-3,CASSNSPGGGAPDTQYF,TGCGCCAGCAGCAACAGCCCGGGCGGGGGGGCACCAGATACGCAGTATTTT
-,TRBV7-2,-,TRBJ1-1,CASSIQLGVEAFF,TGTGCCAGCAGTATACAGCTTGGGGTGGAAGCTTTCTTT
TRBD1,TRBV6-1,-,TRBJ1-1,CASSDRTGGWTEAFF,TGTGCCAGCAGTGATAGGACAGGGGGGTGGACTGAAGCTTTCTTT
TRBD2,TRBV7-2,-,TRBJ2-1,CASSRRGDEGEQFF,TGTGCCAGCAGCCGACGGGGGGACGAGGGAGAGCAGTTCTTC
TRBD1,TRBV6-5,-,TRBJ1-2,CASHSGQLYGYTF,TGTGCCAGTCATTCGGGACAGCTCTATGGCTACACCTTC
-,TRBV28,once,TRBJ2-7,CASTSGEGSYEQYF,TGTGCCAGCACCTCAGGGGAGGGGTCCTACGAGCAGTACTTC
-,TRBV29-1,-,TRBJ2-7,CSVVGGFLEQYF,TGCAGCGTCGTCGGCGGATTCCTCGAGCAGTACTTC
-,TRBV5-5,-,TRBJ1-2,CASSLQGTYGYTF,TGTGCCAGCAGCTTACAGGGTACCTATGGCTACACCTTC
-,TRBV5-1,-,TRBJ2-1,CASSLGMGGTYNEQFF,TGCGCCAGCAGCTTGGGCATGGGGGGCACATACAATGAGCAGTTCTTC
-,TRBV2,-,TRBJ1-1,CSDTEAFF,TGCAGCGACACTGAAGCTTTCTTT
TRBD1,TRBV5-1,-,TRBJ2-3,CASSGGQGKTDTQYF,TGCGCCAGCAGCGGGGGACAGGGGAAGACAGATACGCAGTATTTT
-,TRBV6-1,-,TRBJ2-1,CASSELWGTYNEQFF,TGTGCCAGCAGTGAATTGTGGGGTACCTACAATGAGCAGTTCTTC
TRBD1,TRBV5-4,once,TRBJ1-3,CASSLAGGGNTIYF,TGTGCCAGCAGCTTGGCAGGGGGTGGAAACACCATATATTTT
-,TRBV7-8,-,TRBJ2-1,CASSLVGGSSYNEQFF,TGTGCCAGCAGCTTAGTCGGCGGTAGCTCCTACAATGAGCAGTTCTTC
-,TRBV19,-,TRBJ1-6,CASNQGPRVSYNSPLHF,TGTGCCAGTAACCAAGGCCCGCGAGTCTCCTATAATTCACCCCTCCACTTT
TRBD1,TRBV11-3,-,TRBJ1-5,CASSFKGQGAGYSNQPQHF,TGTGCCAGCAGCTTTAAGGGACAGGGGGCAGGGTATAGCAATCAGCCCCAGCATTTT
-,TRBV10-3,-,TRBJ2-1,CAISAGTNEQFF,TGTGCCATCAGTGCAGGGACTAATGAGCAGTTCTTC
TRBD1,TRBV7-3,-,TRBJ2-2,CASSSTGSGELFF,TGTGCCAGCAGCTCGACAGGGTCCGGGGAGCTGTTTTTT
-,TRBV6-4,-,TRBJ2-1,CASSDSDYNEQFF,TGTGCCAGCAGTGACTCGGACTACAATGAGCAGTTCTTC
-,TRBV4-1,-,TRBJ1-1,CASRYRQNTEAFF,TGCGCCAGCAGGTACAGGCAAAACACTGAAGCTTTCTTT
-,TRBV5-1,-,TRBJ2-5,CASQTSIQETQYF,TGCGCCAGCCAGACTAGTATTCAAGAGACCCAGTACTTC
-,TRBV25-1,-,TRBJ2-2,CASRGSFTGELFF,TGTGCCAGCAGGGGGTCCTTCACCGGGGAGCTGTTTTTT
TRBD2,TRBV29-1,-,TRBJ2-7,CSASPGGGATEQYF,TGCAGCGCCTCCCCGGGCGGGGGGGCCACCGAGCAGTACTTC
-,TRBV18,-,TRBJ1-1,CASVARENTEAFF,TGTGCCAGCGTCGCACGGGAGAACACTGAAGCTTTCTTT
TRBD1,TRBV5-6,few,TRBJ1-2,CASSADRHGGYTF,TGTGCCAGCAGCGCGGACAGGCACGGTGGCTACACCTTC
TRBD2,TRBV6-5,-,TRBJ2-1,CASSYRLADYNEQFF,TGTGCCAGCAGTTACAGGCTAGCGGATTACAATGAGCAGTTCTTC
-,TRBV11-2,-,TRBJ2-1,CASSVSQTRNNEQFF,TGTGCCAGCAGCGTTTCCCAGACACGGAACAATGAGCAGTTCTTC
-,TRBV7-8,-,TRBJ1-3,CASSLAGAGNTIYF,TGTGCCAGCAGCTTAGCGGGGGCGGGAAACACCATATATTTT
-,TRBV5-1,-,TRBJ2-4,CASSEGFGNIQYF,TGCGCCAGCAGCGAGGGATTTGGGAACATTCAGTACTTC
-,TRBV7-2,-,TRBJ2-1,CASSLTSYNEQFF,TGTGCCAGCAGCTTAACTAGCTACAATGAGCAGTTCTTC
-,TRBV7-8,-,TRBJ1-4,CASSSRTASNEKLFF,TGTGCCAGCAGCTCCCGGACAGCATCTAATGAAAAACTGTTTTTT
-,TRBV5-1,-,TRBJ2-1,CASSLDGSNNEQFF,TGCGCCAGCAGCTTGGACGGTAGCAACAATGAGCAGTTCTTC
TRBD1,TRBV12-5,-,TRBJ1-1,CASGRSGGEKAFF,TGTGCTAGTGGTCGTTCAGGGGGCGAGAAAGCTTTCTTT
-,TRBV18,-,TRBJ2-3,CASSPSLDTQYF,TGTGCCAGCTCACCATCTCTAGATACGCAGTATTTT
-,TRBV10-3,-,TRBJ1-2,CATQKSDYGYTF,TGTGCCACGCAAAAGTCGGATTATGGCTACACCTTC
TRBD1,TRBV18,-,TRBJ2-1,CASSPGTGPLYEQFF,TGTGCCAGCTCACCAGGGACAGGTCCCCTCTATGAGCAGTTCTTC
-,TRBV5-1,-,TRBJ2-5,CASSYRGPQETQYF,TGCGCCAGCAGCTACCGCGGTCCCCAAGAGACCCAGTACTTC